The clone carrying this T cell receptor (beta chain) was seen once. What it binds is not known. Method: immunoSEQ multiplex PCR; TCRdb's copy keeps in-frame clones and lacks some. The table lists roughly 140,000 clones, approximately 89% of them singletons. CDR3 length: 12 residues. V dropped 3 bases and J dropped 7 bases, with 10 bases sitting between them. Germline V gene data show CDR1 as SGHRS and CDR2 as YFSETQ. The entry originates in a study of T cell responses to AZD1222 COVID-19 vaccine. Overall study results and limits: Mostly white British, mostly female donors; authors suggested clonal diversity may be underestimated. Only 5 or 6 people who got AZD1222 tested seropositive at baseline. In all cases, repertoires were sampled only after the peak T cell response.

The receptor was isolated from an adult in good health. The source material was peripheral blood, sampled on day 0 of MenACWY control vaccination. The rearrangement uses TRBV5-1 and TRBJ1-2, with D tentatively TRBD1 (6 bases). The CDR3 reads CASSWTDVGYTF. The CDR3 nucleotides are TGCGCCAGCAGCTGGACAGACGTTGGCTACACCTTC. Variable domain in full (rest from reference TRBV5-1 and TRBJ1-2): KAGVTQTPRYLIKTRGQQVTLSCSPISGHRSVSWYQQTPGQGLQFLFEYFSETQRNKGNFPGRFSGRQFSNSRSEMNVSTLELGDSALYLCASSWTDVGYTFGSGTRLTVV.